This entry lists 13 T cell receptor beta chains sequenced from one sample in a study of blood T cell repertoires in COVID-19. The table came from immunoSEQ multiplex PCR; TCRdb's copy has only in-frame clones and leaves some out. This sample carries 250,000 or so clones, about 70% of them seen once, and the ten largest clones take 3% to 3.5%. The sample comprised peripheral blood. These receptor sequences come from a woman of 80 years or more with acute or convalescent COVID-19.

This clone was observed a single time. V usage is TRBV5-1 and J usage is TRBJ1-2, with 8 bases lining up with TRBD1. This CDR3 is built from 15 residues. The J segment lost 2 bases and the V segment lost 4 bases, leaving 7 bases of the junction unmatched. CDR1 is SGHRS, CDR2 YFSETQ, per germline. For the CDR3, the DNA is TGCGCCAGCAGCCCCCGGGCAGGGGGCAACTATGGCTACACCTTC. It specifies CASSPRAGGNYGYTF.

This chain uses TRBV2 with TRBJ2-1, with 11 bases that match TRBD2. This CDR3 is 14 amino acids long. Germline assignment: CDR1 SNHLY and CDR2 FYNNEI. Germline trimming cut 10 bases from V and 3 bases from J; bases unmatched to any gene: 5. This CDR3 reads CATATSGNYNEQFF. The CDR3 nucleotides read TGTGCCACCGCGACTAGCGGGAACTACAATGAGCAGTTCTTC.

CDR3 coding DNA: TGTGCCAGCAGTGAAGCCCCAGGGACTGGCTCACCCCTCCACTTT. Encoded protein: CASSEAPGTGSPLHF. This chain connects TRBV6-1 to TRBJ1-6, with D perhaps matching TRBD1 (5 bases). Germline CDR1 is MNHNS and CDR2 is SASEGT. This CDR3 region has 15 residues. V was pared by 0 bases and J by 10 bases, with 13 bases between.

V gene TRBV10-1 combines with J gene TRBJ2-7; a possible D gene is TRBD1 (5 bases). This CDR3 spans 14 amino acids. From germline, CDR1 is WNHNN and CDR2 SYGVQD (reference sequence). V lost 11 bases, J lost 2 bases, and 19 bases lay in between. The CDR3 sequence is CAGPYRRAAYEQYF. DNA of the CDR3: TGCGCCGGCCCCTATCGCAGGGCGGCCTACGAGCAGTACTTC.

The rearrangement links TRBV18 to TRBJ2-7, with a weak D call TRBD1 (6 bases). Trimming cost V 1 base and J 4 bases, with 14 bases left between them. This CDR3 contains 15 residues. CDR1 and CDR2 (germline): KGHSH, LQKENI. The CDR3 here is CASSPQTGPGYEQYF. The CDR3 DNA sequence: TGTGCCAGCTCACCACAAACAGGGCCTGGGTACGAGCAGTACTTC. The entire variable domain, with the rest obtained from reference TRBV18 and TRBJ2-7, is as follows: NAGVMQNPRHLVRRRGQEARLRCSPMKGHSHVYWYRQLPEEGLKFMVYLQKENIIDESGMPKERFSAEFPKEGPSILRIQQVVRGDSAAYFCASSPQTGPGYEQYFGPGTRLTVT.

The chain carries TRBV6-2 or TRBV6-3 and TRBJ1-5; weak D call: TRBD1 (6 bases). Trimming cost V 2 bases and J 2 bases, with 10 bases left between them. This CDR3 contains 15 residues. Germline CDR1 is MNHEY and CDR2 is SVGEGT. CDR3 sequence reads: CASSYGSGGNQPQHF. CDR3 nucleotide sequence: TGTGCCAGCAGTTACGGTTCAGGGGGCAATCAGCCCCAGCATTTT.

The J gene is TRBJ1-3, the V gene TRBV19; 8 nucleotides match TRBD1. With 4 bases clipped from V and 0 bases from J, the junction kept 2 bases outside the gene matches. This CDR3 contains 15 residues. CDR1 is LNHDA and CDR2 is SQIVND in the germline V gene (reference sequence). Here the CDR3 DNA reads TGTGCCAGTAGTACAGGACAGGGCTCTGGAAACACCATATATTTT. As protein: CASSTGQGSGNTIYF. Complete variable domain (other parts from reference TRBV19 and TRBJ1-3): DGGITQSPKYLFRKEGQNVTLSCEQNLNHDAMYWYRQDPGQGLRLIYYSQIVNDFQKGDIAEGYSVSREKKESFPLTVTSAQKNPTAFYLCASSTGQGSGNTIYFGEGSWLTVV.

This sequence joins TRBV24-1 and TRBJ2-3; 9 positions match TRBD1. Germline CDR1 KGHDR, CDR2 SFDVKD. V shed 4 bases, J shed 4 bases, and the junction held 5 bases outside the gene matches. The CDR3 length is 15 residues. The CDR3 loop reads CATSEPGQGADTQYF. The CDR3 bases are TGTGCCACCAGTGAACCGGGACAGGGAGCAGATACGCAGTATTTT.

The J gene is TRBJ1-3, the V gene TRBV5-1; 8 bases fit TRBD1. The CDR3 has 15 residues. V lost 2 bases, J lost 4 bases, and 5 bases stayed unmatched. Germline V gene lookup returns CDR1 SGHRS and CDR2 YFSETQ. This CDR3 is CASSFDRGWGNTIYF. For the CDR3, the DNA is TGCGCCAGCAGCTTTGACAGGGGTTGGGGAAACACCATATATTTT.

This clone has only one observation. The J gene is TRBJ2-7, the V gene TRBV29-1, with TRBD1 as a possible D gene (6 bases). The CDR3 length is 14 residues. From germline, CDR1 is SQVTM and CDR2 ANQGSEA. Trimming removed 3 bases from V and 4 bases from J, with 16 bases in between. CDR3 coding DNA: TGCAGCGTTGAGGATGGGCAGGGGAGATACGAGCAGTACTTC. Translation gives CSVEDGQGRYEQYF.

The gene calls are TRBV6-6 and TRBJ1-2, with 12 bases aligning to TRBD1. The CDR3 extends over 15 amino acids. The ends lost 6 bases at V and 4 bases at J; junction bases unmatched: 6. CDR1 is MNHNY and CDR2 is SVGAGI in the germline V gene (reference sequence). The CDR3 region has the DNA TGTGCCAGCAGACCCGGGACAGGGGGCTCCTATGGCTACACCTTC. Translating it yields CASRPGTGGSYGYTF.

The chain carries TRBV5-1 and TRBJ2-6; tentative D call: TRBD2 (5 bases). Trimming removed 0 bases from V and 2 bases from J, with 6 bases in between. Germline V gives CDR1 SGHRS, CDR2 YFSETQ. CDR3 size: 15 residues. The CDR3 DNA reads TGCGCCAGCAGCTTGGAGGAGGCTGGGGCCAACGTCCTGACTTTC. Its protein product is CASSLEEAGANVLTF.

The rearrangement links TRBV6-5 to TRBJ2-2; TRBD1 matches 11 bases. The CDR3 is made up of 15 amino acids. CDR1 MNHEY and CDR2 SVGAGI come from the germline V gene. V lost 10 bases, J lost 6 bases, and 10 bases stayed unmatched. The CDR3 reads CATSGQGALSGELFF. As DNA, the CDR3 is TGTGCCACCTCCGGACAGGGGGCGCTTTCCGGGGAGCTGTTTTTT.